This T cell receptor (beta chain) was captured by sequencing in a study of T cell repertoires in cytomegalovirus infection. Study-wide context: Public TCR beta signatures were indicative of both CMV infection and a matching HLA type.

Germline V lookup: CDR1 SEHNR, CDR2 FQNEAQ (reference sequence). The CDR3 covers 14 residues. The germline V and J ends were trimmed by 8 bases and 1 base, with 14 bases remaining between them. General observations from the study: The response measured ex vivo was dominated by TCR beta clonotypes (HLA-C-restricted and CMV-specific). Frequencies of public TCR beta families were cumulated, and this identified carriers of CMV plus the relevant HLA.

MiXCR, applied by TCRdb to the reads, yields one record per CDR3 protein. The sample has some 300,000 distinct CDR3 sequences, about 9.1% seen once. This clonotype was counted ten times or more. Antigen specificity is unknown. The chain joins TRBV7-9 to TRBJ1-1; D unclear. Sequences were obtained from PBMCs. This sequence originates from a human donor in good health (CMV status not recorded). Some clones in this sample may be carry-over from other donors' samples. CDR3 sequence reads: CASWANRENTEAFF. The CDR3 nucleotides are TGTGCCAGCTGGGCTAACCGGGAGAACACTGAAGCTTTCTTT.